The source of this T cell receptor beta chain is a study of regulatory T cells in long-lasting Graves disease. Time point defined: persistent/refractory GD, antithyroid drugs over 5 years with positive TRAb. From PBMCs, RNA was extracted and then used to make the TCR library. By American Thyroid Association guidelines, Graves' disease was diagnosed in the cohort. Patients were from an endocrinology department in Xi'an, China. The J segment lost 5 bases and the V segment lost 6 bases, leaving 12 bases of the junction unmatched. This CDR3 comprises 15 residues. Library construction for TCR beta used iRepertoire HTBI primers and Arm-PCR of CDR3 regions. Using its own MiXCR run on the multiplex PCR reads, TCRdb lists one record per CDR3 protein. The sample lists about 470,000 distinct CDR3 sequences, roughly 21% occurring once. This clonotype was observed many times.

This clonotype originated in a female donor with Graves disease. Sequences were derived from peripheral blood mononuclear cells (PBMCs), sampled when the disease was refractory, from a patient treated with antithyroid drugs. The chain uses TRBV12-3 or TRBV12-4 and TRBJ1-1; the match to TRBD1 covers 7 bases. CDR3 amino acids: CASSLPRGGGTEAFF. In DNA form, the CDR3 reads TGTGCCAGCAGCCTACCCAGAGGGGGCGGAACTGAAGCTTTCTTT.